This TCR beta chain stems from a study of shared clonotypes between healthy human individuals. Study-wide results and caveats: Of the naive CD4 clonotypes, around 5.2% were shared across a handful of donors. Rarefaction showed that sequencing of sorted subsets was incomplete (despite large depth). Sampling involved blood alone; tissue repertoires likely differ.

For this clone: What it binds is unknown.

Clones were read by immunoSEQ multiplex PCR, and TCRdb kept only the in-frame ones, dropping some. Among 1,100,000 or so clones, approximately 80% were seen once, and the ten largest hold about 0.52%. It was into CD45RA+ naive and CD45RA-negative memory subsets that the CD4+ cells were split. Germline CDR1 is SGHDT and CDR2 is YYEEEE. V was trimmed by 0 bases and J by 3 bases, leaving 6 bases between them. This CDR3 is built from 14 residues. The sequence was obtained from a young man in good health. Some clones in this sample may be carry-over from other donors' samples. Sequenced input: memory CD4+ T cells from PBMCs. Subset of the sample: CD45RA-negative fraction. The chain carries TRBV5-6 and TRBJ2-2; no clear D gene. This CDR3 reads CASSLEMHTGELFF. CDR3 DNA sequence: TGTGCCAGCAGCTTGGAGATGCACACCGGGGAGCTGTTTTTT. Full variable domain (remainder filled in from reference TRBV5-6 and TRBJ2-2): DAGVTQSPTHLIKTRGQQVTLRCSPKSGHDTVSWYQQALGQGPQFIFQYYEEEERQRGNFPDRFSGHQFPNYSSELNVNALLLGDSALYLCASSLEMHTGELFFGEGSRLTVL.